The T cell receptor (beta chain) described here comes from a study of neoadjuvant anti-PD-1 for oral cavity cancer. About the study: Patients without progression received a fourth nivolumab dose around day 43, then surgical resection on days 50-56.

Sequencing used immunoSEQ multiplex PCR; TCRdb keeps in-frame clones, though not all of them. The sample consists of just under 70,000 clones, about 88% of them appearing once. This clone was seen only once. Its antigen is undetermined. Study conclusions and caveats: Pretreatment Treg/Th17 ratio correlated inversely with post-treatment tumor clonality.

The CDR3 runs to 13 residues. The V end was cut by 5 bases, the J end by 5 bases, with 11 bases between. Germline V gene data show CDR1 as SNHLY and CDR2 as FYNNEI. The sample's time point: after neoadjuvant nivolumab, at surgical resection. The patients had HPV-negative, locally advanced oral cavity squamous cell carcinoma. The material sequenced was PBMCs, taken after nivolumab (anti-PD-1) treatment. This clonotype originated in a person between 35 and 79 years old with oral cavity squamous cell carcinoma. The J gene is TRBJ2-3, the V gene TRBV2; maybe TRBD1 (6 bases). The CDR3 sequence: CASSSGDVDTQYF. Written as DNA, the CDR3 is TGTGCCAGCAGTTCAGGGGACGTAGATACGCAGTATTTT.